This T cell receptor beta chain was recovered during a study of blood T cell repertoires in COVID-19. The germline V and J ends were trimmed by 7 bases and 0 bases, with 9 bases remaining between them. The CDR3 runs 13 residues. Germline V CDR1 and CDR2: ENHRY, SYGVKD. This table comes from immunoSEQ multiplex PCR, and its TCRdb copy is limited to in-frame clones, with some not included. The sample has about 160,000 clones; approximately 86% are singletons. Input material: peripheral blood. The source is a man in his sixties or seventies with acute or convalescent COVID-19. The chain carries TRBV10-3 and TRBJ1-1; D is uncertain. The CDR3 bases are TGTGCCATCACGGCGGCGGTGAACACTGAAGCTTTCTTT. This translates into CAITAAVNTEAFF.